The sequence of this T cell receptor (beta chain) was determined in a study of T cell repertoires in cytomegalovirus infection. On this clonotype itself: Its specificity is unknown.

One entry per CDR3 protein, called by TCRdb with MiXCR from the reads. The table lists 640,000 or so distinct CDR3 sequences, around 31% of them singletons, with around a sixth in the top ten. CDR3 length: 16 amino acids. Losses at the gene ends were 0 bases for V and 6 bases for J; bases not matched to a gene: 9. Germline-derived CDR1 and CDR2 are SGHNT and YYREEE (reference sequence). This chain uses TRBV5-4 with TRBJ2-5; 9 positions match TRBD2. The starting material was cultured PBMCs, obtained from culture after CMV antigen stimulation. The TCR sequence derives from a human donor in good health (CMV status not recorded). Some clones in this sample may be carry-over from other donors' samples. The CDR3 nucleotides read TGTGCCAGCAGCTTGGGTCGGTCTAGCGGGGTGCAGACCCAGTACTTC. It encodes CASSLGRSSGVQTQYF.